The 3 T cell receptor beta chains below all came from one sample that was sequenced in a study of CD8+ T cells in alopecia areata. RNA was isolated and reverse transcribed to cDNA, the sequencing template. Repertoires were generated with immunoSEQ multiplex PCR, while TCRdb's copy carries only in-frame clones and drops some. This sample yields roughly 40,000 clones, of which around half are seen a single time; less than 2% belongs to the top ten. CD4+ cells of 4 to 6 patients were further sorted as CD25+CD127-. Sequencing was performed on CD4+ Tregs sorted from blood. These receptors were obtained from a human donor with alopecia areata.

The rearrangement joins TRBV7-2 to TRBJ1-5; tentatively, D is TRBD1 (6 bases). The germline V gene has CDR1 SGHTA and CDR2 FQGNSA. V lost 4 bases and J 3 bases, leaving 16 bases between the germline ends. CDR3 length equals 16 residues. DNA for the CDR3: TGTGCCAGCAGCTCAACCGGGACACGAAACAATCAGCCCCAGCATTTT. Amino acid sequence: CASSSTGTRNNQPQHF.

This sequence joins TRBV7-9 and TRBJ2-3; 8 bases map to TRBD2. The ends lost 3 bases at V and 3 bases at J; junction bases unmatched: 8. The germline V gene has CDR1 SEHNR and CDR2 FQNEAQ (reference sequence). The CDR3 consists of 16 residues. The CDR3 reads CASSLGGGPSTDTQYF. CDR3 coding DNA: TGTGCCAGCAGCTTGGGCGGGGGGCCATCTACAGATACGCAGTATTTT. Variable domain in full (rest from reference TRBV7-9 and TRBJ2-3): DTGVSQNPRHKITKRGQNVTFRCDPISEHNRLYWYRQTLGQGPEFLTYFQNEAQLEKSRLLSDRFSAERPKGSFSTLEIQRTEQGDSAMYLCASSLGGGPSTDTQYFGPGTRLTVL.

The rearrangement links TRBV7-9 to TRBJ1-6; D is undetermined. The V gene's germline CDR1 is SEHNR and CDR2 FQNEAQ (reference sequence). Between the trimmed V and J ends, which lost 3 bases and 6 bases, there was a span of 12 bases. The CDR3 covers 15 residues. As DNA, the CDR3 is TGTGCCAGCAGCTTCCGGGCCACGGGTAATTCACCCCTCCACTTT. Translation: CASSFRATGNSPLHF.